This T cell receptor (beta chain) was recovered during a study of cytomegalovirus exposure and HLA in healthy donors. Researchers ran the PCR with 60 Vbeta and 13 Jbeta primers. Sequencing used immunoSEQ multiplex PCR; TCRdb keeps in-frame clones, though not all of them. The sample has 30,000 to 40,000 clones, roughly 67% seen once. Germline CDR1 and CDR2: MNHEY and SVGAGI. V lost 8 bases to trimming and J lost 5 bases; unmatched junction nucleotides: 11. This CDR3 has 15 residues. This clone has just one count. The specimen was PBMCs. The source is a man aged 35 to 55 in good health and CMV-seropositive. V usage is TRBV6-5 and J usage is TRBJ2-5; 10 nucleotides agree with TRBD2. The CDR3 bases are TGTGCCAGCGTTCCTAGCGGGGGCGGGCGGGAGACCCAGTACTTC. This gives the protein CASVPSGGGRETQYF.